This TCR beta chain is drawn from a study of CD8+CD57+ T cells in acquired aplastic anemia. This clonotype was seen at least ten times. Genomic DNA templated the TCR beta VDJ and CDR3 profiling. TCRdb re-called the reads through MiXCR, storing one row per CDR3 protein. The sample has more than 150,000 distinct CDR3 sequences, less than 50% seen once. All patients picked for sequencing had shown, by flow cytometry, an expansion of CD8+CD57+ cells. This CDR3 comprises 13 residues. The V end was cut by 6 bases, the J end by 2 bases, with 10 bases between. The clonotype comes from a human donor with aplastic anemia. The chain joins TRBV12-3 or TRBV12-4 to TRBJ1-2, with D perhaps matching TRBD1 (5 bases). Sequences were obtained from sorted CD4+, CD8+, or CD8+CD57+ T cells (not recorded which) from PBMCs. For the CDR3, the DNA is TGTGCCAGCAGCCACGACAGAAACTATGGCTACACCTTC. It encodes CASSHDRNYGYTF.